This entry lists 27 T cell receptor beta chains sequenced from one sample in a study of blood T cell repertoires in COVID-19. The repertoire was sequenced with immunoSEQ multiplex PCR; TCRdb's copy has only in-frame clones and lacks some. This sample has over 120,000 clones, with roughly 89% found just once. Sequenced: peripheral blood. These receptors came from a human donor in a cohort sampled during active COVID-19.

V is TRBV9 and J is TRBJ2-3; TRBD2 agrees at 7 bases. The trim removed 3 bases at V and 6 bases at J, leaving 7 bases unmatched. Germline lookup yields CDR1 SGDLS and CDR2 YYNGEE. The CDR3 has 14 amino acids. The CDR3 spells CASSGLGGGDTQYF. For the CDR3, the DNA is TGTGCCAGCAGCGGTTTGGGGGGAGGGGATACGCAGTATTTT.

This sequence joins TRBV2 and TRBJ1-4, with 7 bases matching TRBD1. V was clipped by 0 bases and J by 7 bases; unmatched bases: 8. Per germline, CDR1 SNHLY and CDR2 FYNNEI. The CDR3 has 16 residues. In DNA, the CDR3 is TGTGCCAGCAGTGAAGCGGAGGGGGCGTTTGGTGAAAAACTGTTTTTT. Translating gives CASSEAEGAFGEKLFF.

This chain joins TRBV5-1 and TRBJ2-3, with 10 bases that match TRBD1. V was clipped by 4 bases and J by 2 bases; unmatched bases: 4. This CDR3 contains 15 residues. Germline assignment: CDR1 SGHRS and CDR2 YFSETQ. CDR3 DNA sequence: TGCGCCAGCAGCCCGGGGACAGGGGACACAGATACGCAGTATTTT. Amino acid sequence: CASSPGTGDTDTQYF.

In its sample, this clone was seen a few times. The CDR3 region has the DNA TGTGCCAGCAGCCAAGATCTTGACTTCGGGTGGACCCAGTACTTC. Translation gives CASSQDLDFGWTQYF. This sequence joins TRBV3-1 (or the pseudogene TRBV3-2) and TRBJ2-5; D ambiguous. Deletions cut 0 bases from V and 7 bases from J, with 15 bases between. The CDR3 is 15 amino acids. The germline CDR1 and CDR2 sequences are LGHDT and YNNKEL (reference sequence).

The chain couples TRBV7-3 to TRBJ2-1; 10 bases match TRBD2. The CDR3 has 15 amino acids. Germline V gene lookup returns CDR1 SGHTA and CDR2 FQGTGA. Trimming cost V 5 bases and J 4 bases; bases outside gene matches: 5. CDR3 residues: CASSRRAGGYNEQFF. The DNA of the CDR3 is TGTGCCAGCAGCCGTCGAGCGGGGGGGTACAATGAGCAGTTCTTC.

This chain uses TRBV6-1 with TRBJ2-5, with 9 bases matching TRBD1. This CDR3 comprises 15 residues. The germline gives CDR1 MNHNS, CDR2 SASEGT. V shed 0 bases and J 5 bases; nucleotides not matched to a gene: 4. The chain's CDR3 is CASSEAGTGTETQYF. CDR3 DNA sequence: TGTGCCAGCAGTGAAGCCGGGACAGGGACGGAGACCCAGTACTTC.

CDR3 bases: TGTGCCAGTAGTAAAGCTAGCGGGGTGTTCACCGGGGAGCTGTTTTTT. It codes for CASSKASGVFTGELFF. V gene TRBV19 combines with J gene TRBJ2-2, with TRBD2 matching over 9 bases. V trimming: 4 bases; J trimming: 4 bases; junction bases outside the gene matches: 7. Per germline, CDR1 LNHDA and CDR2 SQIVND (reference sequence). This CDR3 region has 16 residues.

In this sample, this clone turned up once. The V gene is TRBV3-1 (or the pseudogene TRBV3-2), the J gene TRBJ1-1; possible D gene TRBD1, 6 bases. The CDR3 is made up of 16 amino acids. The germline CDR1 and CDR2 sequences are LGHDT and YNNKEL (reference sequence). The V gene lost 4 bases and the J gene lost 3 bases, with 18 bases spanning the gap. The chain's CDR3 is CASSPSGGRKDTEAFF. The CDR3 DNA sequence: TGTGCCAGCAGCCCAAGCGGGGGGCGGAAGGACACTGAAGCTTTCTTT.

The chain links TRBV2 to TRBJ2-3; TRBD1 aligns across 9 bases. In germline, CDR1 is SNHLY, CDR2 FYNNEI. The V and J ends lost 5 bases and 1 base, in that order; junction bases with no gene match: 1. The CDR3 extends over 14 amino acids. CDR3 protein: CASSRDRGTDTQYF. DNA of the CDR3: TGTGCCAGCAGTAGGGACAGGGGCACAGATACGCAGTATTTT.

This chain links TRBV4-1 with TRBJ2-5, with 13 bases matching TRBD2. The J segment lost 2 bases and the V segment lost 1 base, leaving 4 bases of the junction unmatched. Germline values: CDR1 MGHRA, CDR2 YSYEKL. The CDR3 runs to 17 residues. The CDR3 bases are TGCGCCAGCAGCCAAGGGAGACTAGCGGGGGGTCAAGAGACCCAGTACTTC. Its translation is CASSQGRLAGGQETQYF.

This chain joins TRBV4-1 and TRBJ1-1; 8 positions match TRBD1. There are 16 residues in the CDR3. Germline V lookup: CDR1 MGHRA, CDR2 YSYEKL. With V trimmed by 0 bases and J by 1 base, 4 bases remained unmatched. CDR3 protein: CASSQDQGAENTEAFF. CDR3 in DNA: TGCGCCAGCAGCCAAGACCAGGGGGCTGAGAACACTGAAGCTTTCTTT.

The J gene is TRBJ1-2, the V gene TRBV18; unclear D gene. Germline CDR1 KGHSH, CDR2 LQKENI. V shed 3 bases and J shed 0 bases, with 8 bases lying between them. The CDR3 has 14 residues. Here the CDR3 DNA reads TGTGCCAGCTCACCTCCCTTTACTAACTATGGCTACACCTTC. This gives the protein CASSPPFTNYGYTF.

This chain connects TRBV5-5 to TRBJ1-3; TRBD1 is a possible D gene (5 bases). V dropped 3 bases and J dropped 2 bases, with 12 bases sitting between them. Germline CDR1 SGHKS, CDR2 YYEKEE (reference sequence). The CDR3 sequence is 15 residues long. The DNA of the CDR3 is TGTGCCAGCAGCTACGGGGGAGGGGCTGGAAACACCATATATTTT. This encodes CASSYGGGAGNTIYF.

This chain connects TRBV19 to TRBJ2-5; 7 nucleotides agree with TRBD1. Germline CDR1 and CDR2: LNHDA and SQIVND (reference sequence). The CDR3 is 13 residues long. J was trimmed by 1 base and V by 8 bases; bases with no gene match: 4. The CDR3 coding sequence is TGTGCCAGTGCCGGGACAGTCCAAGAGACCCAGTACTTC. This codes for CASAGTVQETQYF.

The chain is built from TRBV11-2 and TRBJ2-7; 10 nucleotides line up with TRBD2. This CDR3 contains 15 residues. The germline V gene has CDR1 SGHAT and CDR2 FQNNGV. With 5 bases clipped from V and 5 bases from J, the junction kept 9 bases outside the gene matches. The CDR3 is CASSQRGGLTNEQYF. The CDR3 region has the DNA TGTGCCAGCAGCCAGCGGGGGGGCTTAACGAACGAGCAGTACTTC.

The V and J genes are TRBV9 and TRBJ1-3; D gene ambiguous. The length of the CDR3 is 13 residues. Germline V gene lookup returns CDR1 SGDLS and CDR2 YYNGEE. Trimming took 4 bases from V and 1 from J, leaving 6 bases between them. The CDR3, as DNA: TGTGCCAGCAGCCGGGGATCTGGAAACACCATATATTTT. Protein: CASSRGSGNTIYF.

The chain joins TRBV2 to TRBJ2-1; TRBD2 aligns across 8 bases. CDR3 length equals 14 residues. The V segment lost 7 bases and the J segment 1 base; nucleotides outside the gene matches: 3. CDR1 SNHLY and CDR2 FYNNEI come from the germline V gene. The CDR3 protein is CASTGGGSYNEQFF. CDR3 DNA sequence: TGTGCCAGCACGGGAGGGGGATCCTACAATGAGCAGTTCTTC.

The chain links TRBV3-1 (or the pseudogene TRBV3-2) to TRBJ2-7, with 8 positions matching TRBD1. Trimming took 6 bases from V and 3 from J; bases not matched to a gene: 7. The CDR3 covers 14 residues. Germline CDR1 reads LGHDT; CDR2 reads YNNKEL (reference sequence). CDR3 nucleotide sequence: TGTGCCAGCAGACCCTCGGACAGGGTCTACGAGCAGTACTTC. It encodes CASRPSDRVYEQYF.

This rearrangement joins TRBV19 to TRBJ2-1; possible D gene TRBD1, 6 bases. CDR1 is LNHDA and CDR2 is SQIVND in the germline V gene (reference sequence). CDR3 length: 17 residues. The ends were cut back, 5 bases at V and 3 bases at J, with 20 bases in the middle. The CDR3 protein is CASSPQIVDSFYNEQFF. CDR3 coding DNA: TGTGCCAGTAGTCCTCAAATTGTGGACAGTTTCTACAATGAGCAGTTCTTC. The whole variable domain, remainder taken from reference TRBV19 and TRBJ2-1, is DGGITQSPKYLFRKEGQNVTLSCEQNLNHDAMYWYRQDPGQGLRLIYYSQIVNDFQKGDIAEGYSVSREKKESFPLTVTSAQKNPTAFYLCASSPQIVDSFYNEQFFGPGTRLTVL.

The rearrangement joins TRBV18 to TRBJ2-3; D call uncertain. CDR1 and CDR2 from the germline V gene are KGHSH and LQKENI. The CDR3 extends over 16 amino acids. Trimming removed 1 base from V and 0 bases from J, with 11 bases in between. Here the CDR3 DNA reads TGTGCCAGCTCACCACGCCAGTCCTCTAGCACAGATACGCAGTATTTT. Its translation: CASSPRQSSSTDTQYF.

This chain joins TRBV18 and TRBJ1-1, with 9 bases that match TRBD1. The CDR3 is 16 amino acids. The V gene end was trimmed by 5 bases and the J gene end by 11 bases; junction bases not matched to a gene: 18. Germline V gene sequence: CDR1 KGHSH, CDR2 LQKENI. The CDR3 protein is CASSANPGTGLTGAFF. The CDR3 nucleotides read TGTGCCAGCTCAGCAAACCCCGGGACAGGGTTAACTGGGGCTTTCTTT.

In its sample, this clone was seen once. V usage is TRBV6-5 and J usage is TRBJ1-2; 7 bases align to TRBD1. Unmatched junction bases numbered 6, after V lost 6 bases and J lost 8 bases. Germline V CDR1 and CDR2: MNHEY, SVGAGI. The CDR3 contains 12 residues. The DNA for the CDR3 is TGTGCCAGCAGACCGACAGGGCACGGCTACACCTTC. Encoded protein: CASRPTGHGYTF.

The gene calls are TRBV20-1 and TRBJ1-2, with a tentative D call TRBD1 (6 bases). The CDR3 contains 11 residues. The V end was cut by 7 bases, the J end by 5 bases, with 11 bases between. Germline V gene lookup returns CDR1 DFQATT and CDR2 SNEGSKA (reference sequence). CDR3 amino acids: CSVSTGYGYTF. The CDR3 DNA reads TGCAGTGTTTCGACAGGTTATGGCTACACCTTC.

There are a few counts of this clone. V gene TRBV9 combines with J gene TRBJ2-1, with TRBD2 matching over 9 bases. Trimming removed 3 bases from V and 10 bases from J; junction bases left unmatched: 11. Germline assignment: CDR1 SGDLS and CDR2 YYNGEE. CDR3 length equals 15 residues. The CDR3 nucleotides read TGTGCCAGCAGCGCCTCCGGGACTAGCTTGCGGGAGCAGTTCTTC. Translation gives CASSASGTSLREQFF.

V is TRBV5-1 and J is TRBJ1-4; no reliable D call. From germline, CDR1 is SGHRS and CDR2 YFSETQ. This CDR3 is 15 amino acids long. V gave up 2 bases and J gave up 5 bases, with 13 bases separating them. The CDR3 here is CASSFSGMGNEKLFF. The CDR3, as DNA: TGCGCCAGCAGCTTTTCCGGGATGGGGAATGAAAAACTGTTTTTT.

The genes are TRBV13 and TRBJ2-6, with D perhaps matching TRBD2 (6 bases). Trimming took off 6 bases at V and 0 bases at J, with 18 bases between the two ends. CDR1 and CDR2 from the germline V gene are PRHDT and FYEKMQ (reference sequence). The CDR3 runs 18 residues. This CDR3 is CASRLNGGYSSGANVLTF. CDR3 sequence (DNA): TGTGCCAGCAGACTAAACGGGGGTTATAGCTCTGGGGCCAACGTCCTGACTTTC.

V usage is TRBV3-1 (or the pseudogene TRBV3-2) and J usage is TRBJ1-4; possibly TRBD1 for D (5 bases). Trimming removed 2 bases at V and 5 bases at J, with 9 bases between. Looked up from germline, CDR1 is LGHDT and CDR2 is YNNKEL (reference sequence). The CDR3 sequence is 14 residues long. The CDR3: CASSQLGVNEKLFF. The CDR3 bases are TGTGCCAGCAGCCAATTAGGGGTCAATGAAAAACTGTTTTTT.